This paragraph reports one TCR beta chain. What it binds is unknown. Germline V gene data show CDR1 as LNHDA and CDR2 as SQIVND (reference sequence). The CDR3 runs to 13 residues. J was trimmed by 6 bases and V by 10 bases; bases with no gene match: 7. The data are from a study of cytomegalovirus exposure and HLA in healthy donors. Whole-study findings and limits: For most TCR sequences rarity was the rule, although some public TCRs occurred in many donors. The TCR clusters that emerged in the first cohort tended, a later analysis found, to co-occur in the roughly 120 validation repertoires. Listed as cytomegalovirus-associated were 150 or so TCR beta chains. High specificity and sensitivity for cytomegalovirus status were reported for the classifier.

Libraries were prepared by immunoSEQ multiplex PCR; TCRdb keeps only in-frame clonotypes and omits some of them. The sample consists of around 150,000 clones, just under 85% of them appearing once. The chain joins TRBV19 to TRBJ1-4; 8 nucleotides agree with TRBD1. The sample comprised PBMCs. This receptor was obtained from a man under 40 in good health and CMV-seropositive. CDR3 loop: CATLDREDEKLFF. In DNA form, the CDR3 reads TGTGCCACCCTGGACAGGGAGGATGAAAAACTGTTTTTT.